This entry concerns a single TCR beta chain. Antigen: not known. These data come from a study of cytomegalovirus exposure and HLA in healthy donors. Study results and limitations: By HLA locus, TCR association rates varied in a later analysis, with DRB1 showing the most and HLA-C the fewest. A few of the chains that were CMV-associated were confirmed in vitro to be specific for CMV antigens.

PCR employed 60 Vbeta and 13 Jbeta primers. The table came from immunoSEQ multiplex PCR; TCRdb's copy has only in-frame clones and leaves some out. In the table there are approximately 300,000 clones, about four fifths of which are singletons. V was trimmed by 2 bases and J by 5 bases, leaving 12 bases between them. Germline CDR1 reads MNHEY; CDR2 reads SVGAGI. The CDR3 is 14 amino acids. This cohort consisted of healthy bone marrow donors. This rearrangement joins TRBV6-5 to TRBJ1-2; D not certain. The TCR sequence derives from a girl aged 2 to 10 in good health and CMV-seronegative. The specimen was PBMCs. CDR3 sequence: CASSYKAGGYGYTF. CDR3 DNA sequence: TGTGCCAGCAGTTACAAGGCTGGAGGGTATGGCTACACCTTC.